This is a list of T cell receptor beta chains from one sample in a study of CD8+ T cells in alopecia areata. Measured with immunoSEQ multiplex PCR; TCRdb has only the in-frame clones, and not every one. Here the sample spans some 200,000 clones, around 56% being singletons. The sample consisted of CD4+ T cells sorted from blood, taken at week 4, from a patient treated with tofacitinib. Source of these receptors: a human donor with alopecia areata. CDR3s include the opening cysteine and the closing phenylalanine or tryptophan. The D gene is left open where the match is weak. Rows give clone size only sometimes, using once, few, many, or a class for an expanded clone.

>TRBV5-6|NA|NA|TRBJ1-1
CASSAGLRNTEAFF
TGTGCCAGCAGCGCGGGCCTGAGGAACACTGAAGCTTTCTTT
>TRBV4-1|few|TRBD1|TRBJ1-2
CASSQPLQGARYGYTF
TGCGCCAGCAGCCAGCCCCTCCAGGGGGCTCGGTATGGCTACACCTTC
>TRBV4-1|NA|NA|TRBJ1-5
CASSLRTADLSNQPQHF
TGCGCCAGCAGCTTGCGGACAGCGGATCTGAGCAATCAGCCCCAGCATTTT
>TRBV30|few|NA|TRBJ2-1
CAWSVLSSYNEQFF
TGTGCCTGGAGTGTTCTGAGCTCCTACAATGAGCAGTTCTTC
>TRBV29-1|NA|NA|TRBJ2-5
CSGRGSQETQYF
TGCAGCGGGAGGGGGTCCCAAGAGACCCAGTACTTC
>TRBV29-1|NA|TRBD1|TRBJ2-5
CSVTGGQETQYF
TGCAGCGTGACAGGGGGTCAAGAGACCCAGTACTTC
>TRBV28|NA|TRBD1|TRBJ2-5
CASSPGTGPETQYF
TGTGCCAGCAGTCCGGGGACAGGGCCTGAGACCCAGTACTTC
>TRBV4-1|few|NA|TRBJ2-6
CASSQETRRANVLTF
TGCGCCAGCAGCCAAGAGACAAGGCGGGCCAACGTCCTGACTTTC
>TRBV9|NA|NA|TRBJ2-6
CASSVTGSGANVLTF
TGTGCCAGCAGCGTAACAGGGAGTGGGGCCAACGTCCTGACTTTC
>TRBV5-1|NA|NA|TRBJ2-7
CASSPLRQGGEQYF
TGCGCCAGCAGCCCTCTTCGGCAGGGTGGCGAGCAGTACTTC
>TRBV2|once|NA|TRBJ1-5
CASSEGRQVLTQPQHF
TGTGCCAGCAGTGAGGGGCGCCAGGTTTTAACCCAGCCCCAGCATTTT
>TRBV23-1|NA|NA|TRBJ2-3
CASSPDWLYTQYF
TGCGCCAGCAGTCCCGACTGGCTGTACACGCAGTATTTT
>TRBV18|NA|NA|TRBJ2-5
CASALDLKETQYF
TGTGCCAGCGCCCTTGACTTGAAGGAGACCCAGTACTTC
>TRBV18|NA|NA|TRBJ1-1
CASSPFGGGANTEAFF
TGTGCCAGCTCACCTTTCGGGGGGGGCGCGAACACTGAAGCTTTCTTT
>TRBV18|NA|TRBD1|TRBJ1-1
CASSPISGTGREAFF
TGTGCCAGCTCACCAATCTCCGGGACAGGGAGGGAAGCTTTCTTT
>TRBV6-5|few|TRBD1|TRBJ2-5
CASSYSGTGYWETQYF
TGTGCCAGCAGTTACTCCGGGACAGGGTACTGGGAGACCCAGTACTTC
>TRBV5-6|NA|NA|TRBJ1-2
CASSPRDQGGYTF
TGTGCCAGCAGCCCCAGGGACCAGGGAGGCTACACCTTC
>TRBV25-1|NA|NA|TRBJ2-2
CASVGHTGELFF
TGTGCCAGTGTAGGACACACCGGGGAGCTGTTTTTT
>TRBV9|NA|TRBD1|TRBJ2-4
CASSPVGQPKNIQYF
TGTGCCAGCAGCCCCGTGGGACAGCCCAAAAACATTCAGTACTTC
>TRBV2|few|TRBD1|TRBJ2-4
CASSDDRGNIQYF
TGTGCCAGCAGTGATGACAGGGGAAACATTCAGTACTTC
>TRBV7-2|NA|TRBD1|TRBJ2-7
CASSPNRGISQQYF
TGTGCCAGCAGCCCGAACAGGGGGATCTCGCAGCAGTACTTC
>TRBV29-1|NA|TRBD1|TRBJ2-2
CSVTGQLSPPGELFF
TGCAGCGTCACGGGACAGCTTTCTCCCCCCGGGGAGCTGTTTTTT
>TRBV30|NA|NA|TRBJ2-7
CAWSRGQVIDF
TGTGCCTGGAGTCGAGGGCAGGTGATCGACTTC
>TRBV2|NA|NA|TRBJ2-7
CASSQGRVYEQYF
TGTGCCAGCAGTCAGGGCAGGGTCTACGAGCAGTACTTC
>TRBV5-4|NA|TRBD1|TRBJ1-1
CASSPGTGKAFF
TGTGCCAGCAGCCCGGGGACAGGGAAAGCTTTCTTT
>TRBV30|once|NA|TRBJ2-1
CAWSEERGSEFF
TGTGCCTGGAGTGAGGAGAGGGGTTCGGAGTTCTTC
>TRBV30|NA|NA|TRBJ1-6
CAWSVSAPLHF
TGTGCCTGGAGTGTATCGGCACCCCTCCACTTT
>TRBV28|NA|NA|TRBJ1-1
CASSLGGIPNTEAFF
TGTGCCAGCAGTTTAGGGGGCATACCGAACACTGAAGCTTTCTTT
>TRBV29-1|NA|TRBD1|TRBJ1-2
CSVDLGTGIGYTF
TGCAGCGTAGACCTGGGGACAGGGATTGGCTACACCTTC
>TRBV11-2|NA|NA|TRBJ2-5
CASSLDLGTKTQYF
TGTGCCAGCAGCTTAGATTTGGGGACGAAGACCCAGTACTTC
>TRBV25-1|NA|NA|TRBJ2-5
CASSDQIDQETQYF
TGTGCCAGCAGTGATCAGATCGACCAAGAGACCCAGTACTTC
>TRBV15|NA|NA|TRBJ2-3
CATTTGTRSTDTQYF
TGTGCCACGACGACCGGGACTCGAAGCACAGATACGCAGTATTTT
>TRBV5-4|NA|NA|TRBJ2-7
CASSNNYEQYF
TGTGCCAGCAGCAACAACTACGAGCAGTACTTC
>TRBV29-1|NA|TRBD1|TRBJ2-2
CSARQGSGGELFF
TGCAGCGCCCGACAGGGGAGCGGCGGGGAGCTGTTTTTT
>TRBV27|NA|NA|TRBJ2-4
CASTQAGVIAKNIQYF
TGTGCCAGCACCCAGGCCGGGGTAATAGCCAAAAACATTCAGTACTTC
>TRBV19|few|NA|TRBJ1-6
CASAPGRKNSPLHF
TGTGCCAGCGCCCCGGGACGGAAGAATTCACCCCTCCACTTT
>TRBV30|NA|TRBD2|TRBJ2-5
CAWSAGLAGAETQYF
TGTGCCTGGAGTGCAGGACTAGCGGGGGCAGAGACCCAGTACTTC
>TRBV29-1|NA|NA|TRBJ1-2
CSVEGQGPIYGYTF
TGCAGCGTTGAAGGGCAGGGGCCTATTTATGGCTACACCTTC
>TRBV5-4|NA|TRBD2|TRBJ2-7
CASSLAGGANSYEQYF
TGTGCCAGCAGCTTGGCCGGGGGGGCCAACTCCTACGAGCAGTACTTC
>TRBV7-2|NA|NA|TRBJ2-2
CASSSSIGGLFF
TGTGCCAGCAGCTCCTCCATCGGGGGGCTGTTTTTT
>TRBV4-1|few|NA|TRBJ2-3
CASSHVGDTQYF
TGCGCCAGCAGCCACGTGGGAGATACGCAGTATTTT
>TRBV29-1|NA|NA|TRBJ1-1
CSVDPRRDTEAFF
TGCAGCGTTGACCCCCGGAGGGACACTGAAGCTTTCTTT
>TRBV4-1|NA|NA|TRBJ1-6
CASSQGTAASSYNSPLHF
TGCGCCAGCAGCCAAGGAACGGCCGCTAGCTCCTATAATTCACCCCTCCACTTT
>TRBV2|NA|NA|TRBJ2-7
CASSQGIGYEQYF
TGTGCCAGCAGCCAGGGAATAGGCTACGAGCAGTACTTC
>TRBV4-3|NA|NA|TRBJ2-2
CASSRAGTRNTGELFF
TGCGCCAGCAGCCGAGCCGGGACACGGAACACCGGGGAGCTGTTTTTT
>TRBV30|NA|TRBD1|TRBJ2-3
CAWGDRGTQYF
TGTGCCTGGGGGGACAGGGGGACGCAGTATTTT
>TRBV7-2|NA|TRBD2|TRBJ2-5
CASSSGLAGGTQETQYF
TGTGCCAGCAGCTCCGGACTAGCGGGGGGAACACAAGAGACCCAGTACTTC
>TRBV13|few|NA|TRBJ1-1
CASSLSGLTNTEAFF
TGTGCCAGCAGCCTATCCGGGCTCACGAACACTGAAGCTTTCTTT
>TRBV4-1|NA|NA|TRBJ1-5
CASSQESYSNQPQHF
TGCGCCAGCAGCCAAGAAAGTTATAGCAATCAGCCCCAGCATTTT
>TRBV27|few|NA|TRBJ1-6
CASSYGLRSPLHF
TGTGCCAGCAGTTATGGGCTTAGGTCACCCCTCCACTTT
>TRBV4-3|NA|NA|TRBJ1-1
CASSQDGFPETEAFF
TGCGCCAGCAGCCAAGATGGGTTTCCGGAGACTGAAGCTTTCTTT
>TRBV5-1|NA|TRBD2|TRBJ2-5
CASSFRLAGEQETQYF
TGCGCCAGCAGCTTTAGACTAGCGGGGGAGCAAGAGACCCAGTACTTC
>TRBV28|few|NA|TRBJ2-7
CASSKTSAYEQYF
TGTGCCAGCAGTAAGACTAGTGCGTACGAGCAGTACTTC
>TRBV5-1|few|NA|TRBJ1-1
CASRLETNTEAFF
TGCGCCAGCAGGCTCGAAACGAACACTGAAGCTTTCTTT